This T cell receptor beta chain was sequenced for a study of blood T cell repertoires in COVID-19. On the study more broadly: Acute and convalescent COVID-19 samples came from the United States, Italy and Spain.

Profiling relied on immunoSEQ multiplex PCR, and the TCRdb table lists in-frame clones only, not all of them. In the table there are about 170,000 clones, roughly 90% of which are singletons. The ends lost 8 bases at V and 0 bases at J; junction bases unmatched: 4. The CDR3 is 14 amino acids. Germline V CDR1 and CDR2: SQVTM, ANQGSEA. Assignments of participants to cohorts depended upon their own reported clinical history. Each recovered donor of Cohort 3 presented with two negative PCRs, clearance, or symptom resolution. The sequencing sample was made of PBMCs or T cells enriched from blood (not recorded which). V usage is TRBV29-1 and J usage is TRBJ2-6; TRBD1 agrees at 7 bases. The clonotype comes from a woman aged 18-29 years who had recovered from COVID-19. CDR3 sequence (DNA): TGCAGCTTTTGGGACAGCTCTGGGGCCAACGTCCTGACTTTC. Its protein is CSFWDSSGANVLTF. The full variable domain, with the rest looked up from reference TRBV29-1 and TRBJ2-6, is SAVISQKPSRDICQRGTSLTIQCQVDSQVTMMFWYRQQPGQSLTLIATANQGSEATYESGFVIDKFPISRPNLTFSTLTVSNMSPEDSSIYLCSFWDSSGANVLTFGAGSRLTVL.